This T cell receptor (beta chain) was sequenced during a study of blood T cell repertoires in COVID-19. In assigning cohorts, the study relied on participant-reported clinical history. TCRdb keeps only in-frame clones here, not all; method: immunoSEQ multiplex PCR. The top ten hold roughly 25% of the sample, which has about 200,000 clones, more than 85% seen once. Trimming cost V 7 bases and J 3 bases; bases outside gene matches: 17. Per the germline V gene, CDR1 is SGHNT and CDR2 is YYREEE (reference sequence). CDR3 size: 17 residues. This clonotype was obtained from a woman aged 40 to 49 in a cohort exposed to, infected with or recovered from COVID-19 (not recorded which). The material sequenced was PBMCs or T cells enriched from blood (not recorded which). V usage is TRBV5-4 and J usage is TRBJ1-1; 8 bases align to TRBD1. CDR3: CASGTGQGRGGDTEAFF. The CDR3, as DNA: TGTGCCAGCGGGACCGGACAGGGAAGGGGCGGGGACACTGAAGCTTTCTTT. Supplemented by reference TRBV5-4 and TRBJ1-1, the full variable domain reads ETGVTQSPTHLIKTRGQQVTLRCSSQSGHNTVSWYQQALGQGPQFIFQYYREEENGRGNFPPRFSGLQFPNYSSELNVNALELDDSALYLCASGTGQGRGGDTEAFFGQGTRLTVV.